This TCR beta chain was sequenced for a study of OX40 agonist ivuxolimab in advanced cancers. Turning to the study itself: Patients received the agonistic anti-OX40 (CD134) antibody ivuxolimab.

For this clone: Its target is not known. Additional DNA sequences in this sample encode the identical CDR3.

The study, taken as a whole, reports: Expanded clones were, on average, more numerous among CD8+ T cells than CD4+. Partial responders treated at 0.1-3.0 mg/kg exhibited clonal expansion among the lowest measured.

It was autoimmune disease history or systemic immunosuppression that excluded patients. The protocol was immunoSEQ multiplex PCR, while the TCRdb copy is restricted to in-frame clones and leaves out a portion. The top ten hold 0.6% to 0.7% of the sample, which has 82,000 or so clones, 80% to 95% seen once. This receptor was taken from an adult with an advanced solid tumor such as melanoma, head and neck, liver or kidney cancer. The sequences come from CD4+ or CD8+ T cells sorted from blood, collected in a trial of the OX40 agonist ivuxolimab.

The CDR3 DNA reads as TGTGCCTGGAGACGGGGGGGTGCGAACACCGGGGAGCTGTTTTTT. Encoded protein: CAWRRGGANTGELFF. V gene TRBV30 combines with J gene TRBJ2-2; 8 nucleotides align to TRBD2. The V and J ends lost 3 bases and 0 bases, in that order; junction bases with no gene match: 3. Germline values: CDR1 GTSNPN, CDR2 SVGIG (reference sequence). CDR3 length equals 15 residues.